One and the same sample provided the 9 T cell receptor beta chains below, sequenced in a study of T-cell reconstitution after alpha-beta-depleted transplantation in children. Preparation of the TCRbeta library was carried out with unique molecular identifiers. TCRdb used MiXCR to reprocess the PCR reads, holding one entry per CDR3 protein. The sample contains 280,000 or so distinct CDR3 sequences, 9.5% to 13% of which appear only once. Sequencing was performed on peripheral blood, taken 180 days after TCRalphabeta/CD19-depleted stem cell transplant. Receptor source: a male patient aged 2 to 9 who had a stem cell transplant for chronic granulomatous disease, so the T cells may come from the graft donor.

This clonotype occurred many times. The chain joins TRBV3-1 to TRBJ2-7, with 7 bases identical to TRBD1. CDR1 is LGHDT and CDR2 is YNNKEL in the germline V gene (reference sequence). The V and J ends lost 6 bases and 1 base, in that order; junction bases with no gene match: 9. This CDR3 spans 15 amino acids. CDR3 loop: CASRPTGTASYEQYF. As DNA, the CDR3 is TGTGCCAGCAGGCCAACGGGGACAGCTTCCTACGAGCAGTACTTC.

This chain connects TRBV20-1 to TRBJ2-1, with 8 bases that match TRBD2. With 0 bases clipped from V and 6 bases from J, the junction kept 19 bases outside the gene matches. CDR1 DFQATT and CDR2 SNEGSKA come from the germline V gene (reference sequence). The CDR3 runs 19 residues. This CDR3 is CSAREREEPMVIRGNEQFF. As DNA, the CDR3 is TGCAGTGCTAGAGAGCGGGAGGAACCGATGGTCATTCGGGGCAATGAGCAGTTCTTC.

This clonotype has at least ten counts. This rearrangement joins TRBV7-2 to TRBJ1-1; weak D call: TRBD1 (5 bases). Trimming took off 2 bases at V and 1 base at J, with 17 bases between the two ends. The germline V gene encodes CDR1 SGHTA and CDR2 FQGNSA. This CDR3 comprises 17 residues. CDR3 region: CASSLPLEGRANTEAFF. CDR3 bases: TGTGCCAGCAGCTTACCCCTGGAGGGGAGGGCGAACACTGAAGCTTTCTTT.

This clonotype came up many times. This sequence joins TRBV21-1 and TRBJ2-2; TRBD2, the D gene given by the table, was not confirmed from the DNA. TRBV21-1 is labeled a pseudogene. The CDR3 sequence is 15 residues long. In nucleotides, the CDR3 is TGTGCCAGCAGTCTTAGCGGGAGAGACACCGGGGAGCTGTTTTTT. This encodes CASSLSGRDTGELFF.

This clonotype was observed many times. This chain connects TRBV12-3 or TRBV12-4 to TRBJ2-7; D might be TRBD1 (7 bases). The CDR3 covers 14 residues. Deletions cut 6 bases from V and 2 bases from J, with 14 bases between. The CDR3 is CASSLTGEAYEQYF. The CDR3 DNA is TGTGCCAGCAGCCTTACAGGGGAGGCCTACGAGCAGTACTTC.

As concerns this clonotype: A much larger clone lies a single base off, so this may be a read error. The chain is built from TRBV15 and TRBJ2-2; TRBD1 or TRBD2 may be the D gene (5 bases each). Germline V gives CDR1 LNHNV, CDR2 YYDKDF (reference sequence). The CDR3 loop spans 16 amino acids. Here the CDR3 reads CATSAIIGVRDGEMFF. CDR3 nucleotide sequence: TGTGCCACCAGCGCCATCATCGGGGTCCGGGACGGGGAGATGTTTTTT.

This clonotype was found many times. This chain uses TRBV29-1 with TRBJ2-7, with 10 nucleotides matching TRBD1. The CDR3 consists of 13 residues. Germline V CDR1 and CDR2: SQVTM, ANQGSEA. Trimming at V came to 4 bases and at J to 2 bases, leaving 2 bases not matched to a gene. Here the CDR3 reads CSVGGQGAYEQYF. DNA of the CDR3: TGCAGCGTTGGAGGACAGGGGGCCTACGAGCAGTACTTC.

The sample holds a few counts of this clonotype. The rearrangement links TRBV2 to TRBJ2-5; no definite D call. The length of the CDR3 is 14 residues. V was pared by 3 bases and J by 2 bases, with 10 bases between. Germline V CDR1 and CDR2: SNHLY, FYNNEI. The CDR3 DNA is TGTGCCAGCAGTGACGACATATATCAAGAGACCCAGTACTTC. Translated: CASSDDIYQETQYF.

The sample holds many counts of this clonotype. CDR3 region: CASSPRDISYEQYF. In nucleotides, the CDR3 is TGCGCCAGCAGCCCCCGGGACATTTCCTACGAGCAGTACTTC. V is TRBV5-1 and J is TRBJ2-7; weak D call: TRBD1 (6 bases). The CDR3 has 14 residues. Trimming took off 4 bases at V and 1 base at J, with 12 bases between the two ends. Germline V CDR1 and CDR2: SGHRS, YFSETQ.